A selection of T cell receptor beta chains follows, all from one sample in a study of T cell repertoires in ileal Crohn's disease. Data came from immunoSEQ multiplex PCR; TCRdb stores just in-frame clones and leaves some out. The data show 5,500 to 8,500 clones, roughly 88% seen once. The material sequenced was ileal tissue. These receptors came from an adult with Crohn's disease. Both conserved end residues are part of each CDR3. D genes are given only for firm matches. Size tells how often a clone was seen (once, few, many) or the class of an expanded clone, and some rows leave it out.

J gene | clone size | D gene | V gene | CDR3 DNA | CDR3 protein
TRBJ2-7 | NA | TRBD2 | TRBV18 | TGTGCCAGCTGTGCCCGGTTGCGGGAGTATTGCGAGCAGTACTTC | CASCARLREYCEQYF
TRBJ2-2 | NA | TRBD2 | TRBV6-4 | TGTGCCAGCAGTGCCCTAGCGGGAGTCACCGGGGAGCTGTTTTTT | CASSALAGVTGELFF
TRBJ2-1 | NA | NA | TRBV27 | TGTGCCAGCAGCCCGCTCTTAGGGGCCCCCGCCTACAATGAGCAGTTCTTC | CASSPLLGAPAYNEQFF
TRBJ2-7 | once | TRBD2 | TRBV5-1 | TGCGCCAGCAGCCTAGGGGCTAGCGGGACCTACGAGCAGTACTTC | CASSLGASGTYEQYF
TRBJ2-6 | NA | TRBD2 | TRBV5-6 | TGTGCCAGCAGCTTGGAACTTCTAGCGGGAGAATTTGGGGCCAACGTCCTGACTTTC | CASSLELLAGEFGANVLTF
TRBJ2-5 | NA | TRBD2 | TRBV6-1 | TGTGCCAGCAGTGAACTAGCGGGAGGGCCAGAGACCCAGTACTTC | CASSELAGGPETQYF
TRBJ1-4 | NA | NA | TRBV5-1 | TGCGCCAGCAGCTCGGGACTGGAGGGCGAAAAACTGTTTTTT | CASSSGLEGEKLFF
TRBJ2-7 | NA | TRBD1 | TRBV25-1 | TGTGCCAGCAGTGACAGGGGACAGGGTTTGCGCGAGCAGTACTTC | CASSDRGQGLREQYF
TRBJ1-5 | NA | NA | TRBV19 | TGTGCCAGTAGTTCCGACAAGTATCAGCCCCAGCATTTT | CASSSDKYQPQHF
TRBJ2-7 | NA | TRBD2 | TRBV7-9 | TGTGCCAGCAGCTTAGGGAGCGGGAAAGGTGCCTCCTACGAGCAGTACTTC | CASSLGSGKGASYEQYF
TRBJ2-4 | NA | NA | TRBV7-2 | TGTGCCAGCAGCCACCAAGACAGACTTATAGCCAAAAACATTCAGTACTTC | CASSHQDRLIAKNIQYF
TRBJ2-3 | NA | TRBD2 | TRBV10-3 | TGTGCCCTGCGGGAGGCTAGCACAGATACGCAGTATTTT | CALREASTDTQYF
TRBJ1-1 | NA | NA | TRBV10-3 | TGTGCCATCAGTGAGGGCGGCAGGGTGAACACTGAAGCTTTCTTT | CAISEGGRVNTEAFF
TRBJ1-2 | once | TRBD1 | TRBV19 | TGTGCCAGTAGTAGAGACAGGGGCAATGGCTACACCTTC | CASSRDRGNGYTF